A selection of T cell receptor beta chains follows, all from one sample in a study of cytomegalovirus exposure and HLA in healthy donors. The assay was immunoSEQ multiplex PCR, and TCRdb's table has in-frame clones only and misses some. Found here are 70,000 or so clones, about four fifths of them singletons; the top ten hold 7.8%. What was sequenced was PBMCs. Every receptor here comes from a man between 18 and 35 years old in good health and CMV-seropositive. Both conserved end residues are part of each CDR3. Each record gives: V gene, clone size, CDR3 protein. Part of the rows lack a size; the others show once, few, many or a class for expanded clones.

>TRBV6-5|.
CASSFRRSSTDTQYF
>TRBV29-1|.
CGIGEGGDSPLHF
>TRBV2|.
CASSEATGLAGEGEQFF
>TRBV6-5|.
CASSYAGQNYEQYF
>TRBV5-1|few
CASSLDAVAYGYTF
>TRBV11-2|.
CASSPQGEYYEQYF
>TRBV10-3|.
CAISDPGQINYGYTF
>TRBV5-1|.
CASSLGGAGELFF
>TRBV27|once
CASSLEGWGQPQHF
>TRBV4-2|.
CASSASLAGVYNEQFF
>TRBV6-1|.
CASSEALGTGKTQYF
>TRBV6-6|.
CASSTPAGANNEQFF
>TRBV20-1|.
CSAREVEAFF
>TRBV2|.
CASSAAATNEKLFF
>TRBV6-5|many
CASRQGWGTETQYF
>TRBV13|once
CASSFNTNEKLFF
>TRBV30|once
CAWKGADNEQFF
>TRBV10-1|.
CASSEILGAWDTQYF
>TRBV29-1|.
CSGGPSGDTEAFF
>TRBV6-4|few
CASSDGQGTGELFF
>TRBV7-9|.
CASSHGANTEAFF
>TRBV20-1|.
CSARDPTTQYF
>TRBV6-9|.
CASSYRLCHNYGYTF
>TRBV5-1|few
CASSLGTGPNTEAFF
>TRBV5-4|.
CASSPGTSYQETQYF
>TRBV6-1|once
CASSQAGREDYEQYF
>TRBV6-5|.
CASSSGVRAGTEAFF
>TRBV7-2|once
CASSFGAGGYEQYF
>TRBV5-6|few
CASSLGPPQGETQYF
>TRBV30|once
CAWSKDSSSGNTIYF
>TRBV9|few
CASSAEAGTASTEAFF
>TRBV11-2|.
CASSLTVYNEQFF
>TRBV27|once
CASSLGRGNEQFF
>TRBV30|.
CAWAGPSRNTEAFF
>TRBV28|few
CASSPHGRGNSPLHF
>TRBV13|.
CASRAPGLSTDTQYF
>TRBV30|.
CAWSPTGGNYGYTF
>TRBV28|.
CASDHGTGYEQYF
>TRBV30|.
CAWSLVASGPRDTQYF
>TRBV6-1|.
CASSERASGRNEQFF
>TRBV4-1|many
CASSQGQGAYNEQFF
>TRBV27|once
CASRGTGAGQETQYF
>TRBV10-3|few
CAISGQVNTDTQYF
>TRBV4-1|.
CASSQEWTGSNQPQHF
>TRBV29-1|few
CSVEDPLAGPGTGELFF
>TRBV6-1|.
CASSEFSTEAFF
>TRBV5-1|few
CASSLIGGRDTEAFF
>TRBV29-1|once
CSAQGEVYGNEKLFF
>TRBV28|once
CASSLSGETQYF
>TRBV5-6|.
CASSTRQGSWSPLHF
>TRBV7-2|.
CASSPGQGFPYEQYF
>TRBV7-2|.
CASSSTGGAYSPLHF
>TRBV6-5|.
CASSYGQGGNSPLHF
>TRBV5-1|.
CASSRTGLAGVETQYF